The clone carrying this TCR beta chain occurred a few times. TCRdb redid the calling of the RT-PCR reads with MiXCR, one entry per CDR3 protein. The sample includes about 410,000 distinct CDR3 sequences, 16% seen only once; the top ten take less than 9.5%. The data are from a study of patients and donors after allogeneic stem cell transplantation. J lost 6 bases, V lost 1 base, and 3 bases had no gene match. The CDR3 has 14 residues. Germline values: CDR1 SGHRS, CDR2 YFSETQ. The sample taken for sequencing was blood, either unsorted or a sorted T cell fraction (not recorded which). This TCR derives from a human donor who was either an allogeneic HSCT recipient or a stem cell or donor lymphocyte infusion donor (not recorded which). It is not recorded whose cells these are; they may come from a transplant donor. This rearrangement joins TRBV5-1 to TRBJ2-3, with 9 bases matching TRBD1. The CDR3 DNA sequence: TGCGCCAGCAGCTTGCGACAGGGGGGCGATACGCAGTATTTT. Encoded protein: CASSLRQGGDTQYF.